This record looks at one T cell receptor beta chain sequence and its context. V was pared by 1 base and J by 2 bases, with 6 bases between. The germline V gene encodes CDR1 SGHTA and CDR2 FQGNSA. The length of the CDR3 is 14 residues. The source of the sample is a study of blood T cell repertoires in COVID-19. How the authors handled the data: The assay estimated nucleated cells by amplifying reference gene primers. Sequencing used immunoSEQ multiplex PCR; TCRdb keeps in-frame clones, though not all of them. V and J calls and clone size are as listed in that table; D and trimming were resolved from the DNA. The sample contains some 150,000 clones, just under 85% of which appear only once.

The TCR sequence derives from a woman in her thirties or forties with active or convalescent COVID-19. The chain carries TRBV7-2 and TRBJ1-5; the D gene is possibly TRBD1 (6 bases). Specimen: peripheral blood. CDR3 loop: CASSLGQGNQPQHF. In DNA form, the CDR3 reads TGTGCCAGCAGCTTAGGACAGGGCAATCAGCCCCAGCATTTT. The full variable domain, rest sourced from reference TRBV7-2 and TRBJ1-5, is GAGVSQSPSNKVTEKGKDVELRCDPISGHTALYWYRQSLGQGLEFLIYFQGNSAPDKSGLPSDRFSAERTGGSVSTLTIQRTQQEDSAVYLCASSLGQGNQPQHFGDGTRLSIL.